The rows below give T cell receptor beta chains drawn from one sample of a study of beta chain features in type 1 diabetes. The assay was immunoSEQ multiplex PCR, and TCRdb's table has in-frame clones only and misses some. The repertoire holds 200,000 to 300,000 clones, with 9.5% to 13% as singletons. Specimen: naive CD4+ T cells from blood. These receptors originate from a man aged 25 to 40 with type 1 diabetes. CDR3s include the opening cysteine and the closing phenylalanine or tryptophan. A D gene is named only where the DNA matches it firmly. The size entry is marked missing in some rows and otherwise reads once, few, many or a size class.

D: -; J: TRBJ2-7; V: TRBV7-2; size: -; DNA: TGTGCCAGCAGCTCACTTTACGAGCAGTACTTC; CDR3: CASSSLYEQYF
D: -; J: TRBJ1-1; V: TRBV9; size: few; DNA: TGTGCCAGCAGCGTAGGCAGTAACACTGAAGCTTTCTTT; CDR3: CASSVGSNTEAFF
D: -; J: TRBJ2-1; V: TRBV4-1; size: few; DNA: TGCGCCAGCAGCCGCTCGAGAGAGCAGTTCTTC; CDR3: CASSRSREQFF
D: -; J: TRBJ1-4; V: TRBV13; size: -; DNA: TGTGCCAGCAGCCCCCGGGGTGAAAAACTGTTTTTT; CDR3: CASSPRGEKLFF
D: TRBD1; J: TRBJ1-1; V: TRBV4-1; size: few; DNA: TGCGCCAGCAGCCAGGACAGGGGGCGACGCGGCACTGAAGCTTTCTTT; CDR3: CASSQDRGRRGTEAFF
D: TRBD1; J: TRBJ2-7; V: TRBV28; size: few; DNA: TGTGCCAGCAATGCAGGGGGCCGGTACGAGCAGTACTTC; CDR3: CASNAGGRYEQYF
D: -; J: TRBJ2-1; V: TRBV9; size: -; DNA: TGTGCCAGCGCCCGAGCAGAACAGACCGTTTACAATGAGCAGTTCTTC; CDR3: CASARAEQTVYNEQFF
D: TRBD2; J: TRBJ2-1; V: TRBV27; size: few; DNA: TGTGCCAGCAGTTCTTCTAGCGGGGGGGCATGGGAGCAGTTCTTC; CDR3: CASSSSSGGAWEQFF
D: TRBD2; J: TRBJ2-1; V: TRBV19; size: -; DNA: TGTGCCAGTAGAAATAGCGGGGGCAATGAGCAGTTCTTC; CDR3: CASRNSGGNEQFF
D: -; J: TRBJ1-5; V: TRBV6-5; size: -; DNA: TGTGCCAGCAGGCCGAGGGGAGGTAATCAGCCCCAGCATTTT; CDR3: CASRPRGGNQPQHF
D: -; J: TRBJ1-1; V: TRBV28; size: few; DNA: TGTGCCAGCAGTCCCCAGGACCGCCGCGGGCGAGAAGCTTTCTTT; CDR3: CASSPQDRRGREAFF
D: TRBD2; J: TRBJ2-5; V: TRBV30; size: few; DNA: TGTGCCTGGTCGGGACTAGCGGGGGAGACCCAGTACTTC; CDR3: CAWSGLAGETQYF
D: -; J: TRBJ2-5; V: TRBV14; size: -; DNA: TGTGCCAGCAGCCAAAGAATCAATACGCGGGGTACGGAGACCCAGTACTTC; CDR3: CASSQRINTRGTETQYF
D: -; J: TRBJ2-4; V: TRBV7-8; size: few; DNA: TGTGCCAGCAGCTCACACAGGGGACGCGGGACCGCCAAAAACATTCAGTACTTC; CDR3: CASSSHRGRGTAKNIQYF
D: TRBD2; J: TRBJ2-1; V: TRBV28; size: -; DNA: TGTGCCAGCAGTTTCGGGGGGATCTCCTACAATGAGCAGTTCTTC; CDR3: CASSFGGISYNEQFF
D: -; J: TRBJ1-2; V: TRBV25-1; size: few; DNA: TGTGCCAGCAGTGAATCAGGGCTCCATGGCTACACCTTC; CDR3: CASSESGLHGYTF
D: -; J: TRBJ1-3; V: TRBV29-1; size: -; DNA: TGCAGCGCCAAACAGAACTCTGGAAACACCATATATTTT; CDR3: CSAKQNSGNTIYF
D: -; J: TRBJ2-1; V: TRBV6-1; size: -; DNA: TGTGCCAGCAGCGGGAGTCCTGAGCAGTTCTTC; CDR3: CASSGSPEQFF
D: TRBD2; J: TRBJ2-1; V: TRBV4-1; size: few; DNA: TGCGCCAGCAGCCAAGAGGGACTAGCGGCCAATGAGCAGTTCTTC; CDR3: CASSQEGLAANEQFF
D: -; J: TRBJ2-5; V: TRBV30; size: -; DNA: TGTGCCTGGAGAAAGGGGGAGGGCTCAAAGACCCAGTACTTC; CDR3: CAWRKGEGSKTQYF
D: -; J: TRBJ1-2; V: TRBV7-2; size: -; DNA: TGTGCCAGCAGCCCTAGGGGCAAAATCGGCTACACCTTC; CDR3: CASSPRGKIGYTF
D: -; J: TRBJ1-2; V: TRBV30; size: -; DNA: TGTGCCTGGAAAAACAGGGATCGCGACTATGGCTACACCTTC; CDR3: CAWKNRDRDYGYTF
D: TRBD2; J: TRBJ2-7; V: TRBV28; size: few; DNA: TGTGCCAGCAGCTTCGCGGGGGCCTACGAGCAGTACTTC; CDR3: CASSFAGAYEQYF
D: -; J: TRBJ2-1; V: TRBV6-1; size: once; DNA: TGTGCCAGCAGTCGTAGCGGTTCCTACAATGAGCAGTTCTTC; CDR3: CASSRSGSYNEQFF
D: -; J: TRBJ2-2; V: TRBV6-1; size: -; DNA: TGTGCCAGCAGTGATAGGAGAGGGACCGGGGAGCTGTTTTTT; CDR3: CASSDRRGTGELFF
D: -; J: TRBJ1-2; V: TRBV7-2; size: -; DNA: TGTGCCAGCAGCTTAGACGGGACGAGGGGGGGCTACACCTTC; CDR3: CASSLDGTRGGYTF
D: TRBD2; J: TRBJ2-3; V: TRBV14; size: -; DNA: TGTGCCAGCAGCCAAGAGGGAAGCGGGGGATACTATAGCACAGATACGCAGTATTTT; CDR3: CASSQEGSGGYYSTDTQYF
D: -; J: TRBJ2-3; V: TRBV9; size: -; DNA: TGTGCCAGCAGCCAATACACGGGGGCAGATACGCAGTATTTT; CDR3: CASSQYTGADTQYF
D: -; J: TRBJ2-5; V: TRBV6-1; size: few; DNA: TGTGCCAGCAGTGAAGCGAGGGGGGGGACAGGCCCCCAAGAGACCCAGTACTTC; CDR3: CASSEARGGTGPQETQYF
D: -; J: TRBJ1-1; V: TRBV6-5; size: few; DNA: TGTGCCAGCAGATTAGACACTGAAGCTTTCTTT; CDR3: CASRLDTEAFF
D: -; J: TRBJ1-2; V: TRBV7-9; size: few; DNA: TGTGCCAGCAGCGCACGGGACTCGGGGGGCTATGGCTACACCTTC; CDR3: CASSARDSGGYGYTF
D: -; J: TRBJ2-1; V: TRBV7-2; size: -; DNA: TGTGCCAGCAGCCGCCAGGGCTATGAGCAGTTCTTC; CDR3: CASSRQGYEQFF
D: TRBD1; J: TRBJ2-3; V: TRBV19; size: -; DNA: TGTGCCAGTAGTTCGGGACAGGGGCCTACTAGAACAGATACGCAGTATTTT; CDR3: CASSSGQGPTRTDTQYF
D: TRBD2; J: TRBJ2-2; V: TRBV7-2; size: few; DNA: TGTGCCAGCAGCTCGGGACTATCGAACACCGGGGAGCTGTTTTTT; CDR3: CASSSGLSNTGELFF
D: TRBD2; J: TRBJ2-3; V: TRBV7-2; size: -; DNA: TGTGCCAGCAGCCCACAGGCTAGCGGGGGAGATACGCAGTATTTT; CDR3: CASSPQASGGDTQYF
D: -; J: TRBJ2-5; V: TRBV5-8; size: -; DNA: TGTGCCAGCAGCTTCGGCAGGGGTCATCAAGAGACCCAGTACTTC; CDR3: CASSFGRGHQETQYF
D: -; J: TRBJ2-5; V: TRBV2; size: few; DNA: TGTGCCATCACTTCCCGGGGGGCGATGGAAGAGACCCAGTACTTC; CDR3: CAITSRGAMEETQYF
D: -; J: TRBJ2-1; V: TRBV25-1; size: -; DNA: TGTGCCAGCATCGGCCGGGACTCGTCAAGCAATGAGCAGTTCTTC; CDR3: CASIGRDSSSNEQFF
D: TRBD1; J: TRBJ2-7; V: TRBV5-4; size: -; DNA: TGTGCCAGCAGCTCCGGGACAGCCCCCTACGAGCAGTACTTC; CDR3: CASSSGTAPYEQYF
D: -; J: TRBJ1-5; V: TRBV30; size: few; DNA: TGTGCCTGGAGTGTGGCAGGCAATCAGCCCCAGCATTTT; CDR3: CAWSVAGNQPQHF
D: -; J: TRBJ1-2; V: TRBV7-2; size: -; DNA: TGTGCCAGCAGCTCCCGTAGAAGGACTGGAGGCTACACCTTC; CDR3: CASSSRRRTGGYTF
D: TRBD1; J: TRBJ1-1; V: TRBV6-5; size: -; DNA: TGTGCCAGCAGAATACAGGGGGCGATGAACACTGAAGCTTTCTTT; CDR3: CASRIQGAMNTEAFF
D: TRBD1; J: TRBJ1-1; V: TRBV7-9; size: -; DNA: TGTGCCAGCAGCTACGACAGGGGGCCCTCGACCACTGAAGCTTTCTTT; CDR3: CASSYDRGPSTTEAFF
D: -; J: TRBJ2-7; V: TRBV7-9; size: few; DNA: TGTGCCAGCAGCCGCCGGGGTGGGAACGAGCAGTACTTC; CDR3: CASSRRGGNEQYF
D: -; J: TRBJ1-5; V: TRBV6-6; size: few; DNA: TGTGCCAGCAGCCAGGGGACGGTTCAGCCCCAGCATTTT; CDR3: CASSQGTVQPQHF
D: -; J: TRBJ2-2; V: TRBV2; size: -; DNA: TGTGCCACCTCTGGGGGCTCCGGAAAGCTGTTTTTT; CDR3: CATSGGSGKLFF
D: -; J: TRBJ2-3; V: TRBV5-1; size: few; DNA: TGCGCCAGCAGCTCACAGGGCACAGATACGCAGTATTTT; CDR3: CASSSQGTDTQYF
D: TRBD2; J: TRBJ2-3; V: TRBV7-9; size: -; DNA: TGTGCCAGCAACGAAAGACTAGCGGCTAGCACAGATACGCAGTATTTT; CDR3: CASNERLAASTDTQYF
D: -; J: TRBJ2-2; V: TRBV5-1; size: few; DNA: TGCGCCAGCAGCCCCGGGGTGCCCGGGGAGCTGTTTTTT; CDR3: CASSPGVPGELFF
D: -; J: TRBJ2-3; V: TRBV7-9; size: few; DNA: TGTGCCAGCAGCTCCCCTGGAGGGAGCACAGATACGCAGTATTTT; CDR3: CASSSPGGSTDTQYF
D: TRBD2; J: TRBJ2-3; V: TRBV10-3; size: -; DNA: TGTGCCATCAGTGACCGGGAGGGGGATACGCAGTATTTT; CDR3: CAISDREGDTQYF
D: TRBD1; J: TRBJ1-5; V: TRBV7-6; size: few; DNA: TGTGCCAGCAGCTCCCAGGGGGATCAGCCCCAGCATTTT; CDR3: CASSSQGDQPQHF
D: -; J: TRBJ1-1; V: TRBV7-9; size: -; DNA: TGTGCCAGCAGCTTAAGAGAGGACACTGAAGCTTTCTTT; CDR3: CASSLREDTEAFF
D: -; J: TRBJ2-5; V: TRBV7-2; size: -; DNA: TGTGCCAGCAGCTTAGCGTCGGGGGGCCAACAAGAGACCCAGTACTTC; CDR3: CASSLASGGQQETQYF
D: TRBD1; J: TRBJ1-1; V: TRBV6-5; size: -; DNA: TGTGCCAGCAGTTACGGGACAGGGGGCTGGAGCACTGAAGCTTTCTTT; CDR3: CASSYGTGGWSTEAFF
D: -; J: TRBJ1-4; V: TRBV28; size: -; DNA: TGTGCCAGTCAACCCTACTCCCCAACTAATGAAAAACTGTTTTTT; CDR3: CASQPYSPTNEKLFF
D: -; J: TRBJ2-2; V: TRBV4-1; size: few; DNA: TGCGCCAGCAGCCACATCGGACCGGGGTGGGAGCTGTTTTTT; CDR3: CASSHIGPGWELFF
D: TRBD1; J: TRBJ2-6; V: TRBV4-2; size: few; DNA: TGTGCCAGCAGCCTCCGGGACAGGGTTAATTCGGGGGCCAACGTCCTGACTTTC; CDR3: CASSLRDRVNSGANVLTF
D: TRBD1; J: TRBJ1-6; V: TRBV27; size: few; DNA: TGTGCCAGCAGTCAGGGACAGAGGAATTCACCCCTCCACTTT; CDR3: CASSQGQRNSPLHF
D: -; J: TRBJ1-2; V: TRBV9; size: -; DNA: TGTGCCAGCAGCGGAGTACAGGGTTATGGCTACACCTTC; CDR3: CASSGVQGYGYTF